This T cell receptor (beta chain) was documented in a study of response to subunit inactivated influenza vaccine. This clonotype was recorded at least ten times. Its antigen is unknown. This CDR3 comprises 15 residues. V was shortened by 4 bases and J by 1 base, with 14 bases between the two germline ends. CDR1 is SGHRS, CDR2 YFSETQ, per germline. Study conclusions and caveats: Seasonal influenza vaccination, on each occasion, was suggested by the authors to recruit few new T cells.

TCRdb re-called the RT-PCR reads with MiXCR, one entry per CDR3 protein. The table lists around 580,000 distinct CDR3 sequences, 13% to 15% of them singletons. The rearrangement joins TRBV5-1 to TRBJ1-1; D is perhaps TRBD1 (5 bases). Source: PBMCs from blood, taken about 13 days after vaccination. The receptor's source is a man between 50 and 59 years old who received an inactivated influenza vaccine. CDR3 sequence: CASSQGESSNTEAFF. CDR3 in DNA: TGCGCCAGCAGCCAAGGGGAGAGCTCGAACACTGAAGCTTTCTTT.